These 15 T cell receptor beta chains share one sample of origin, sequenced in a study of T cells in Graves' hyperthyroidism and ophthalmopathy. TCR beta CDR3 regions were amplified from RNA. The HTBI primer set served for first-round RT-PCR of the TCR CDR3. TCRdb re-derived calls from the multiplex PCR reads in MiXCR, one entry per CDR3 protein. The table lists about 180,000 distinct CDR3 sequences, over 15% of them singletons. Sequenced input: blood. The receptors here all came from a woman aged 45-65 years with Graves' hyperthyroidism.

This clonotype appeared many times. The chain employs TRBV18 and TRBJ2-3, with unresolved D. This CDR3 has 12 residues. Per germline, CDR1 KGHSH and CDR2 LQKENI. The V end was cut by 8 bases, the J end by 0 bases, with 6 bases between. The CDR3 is CASSPSTDTQYF. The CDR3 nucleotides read TGTGCCAGCAGCCCTAGCACAGATACGCAGTATTTT.

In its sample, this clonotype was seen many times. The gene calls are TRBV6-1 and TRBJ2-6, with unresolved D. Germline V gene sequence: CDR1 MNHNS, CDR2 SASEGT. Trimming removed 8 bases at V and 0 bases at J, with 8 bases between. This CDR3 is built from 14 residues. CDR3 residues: CASARLSGANVLTF. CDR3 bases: TGTGCCAGCGCGCGCCTCTCTGGGGCCAACGTCCTGACTTTC.

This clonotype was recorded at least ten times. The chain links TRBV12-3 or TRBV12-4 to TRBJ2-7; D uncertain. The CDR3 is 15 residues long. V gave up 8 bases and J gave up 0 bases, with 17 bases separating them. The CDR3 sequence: CASRLSDISSYEQYF. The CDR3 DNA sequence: TGTGCCAGCCGCCTCTCAGACATTTCCTCCTACGAGCAGTACTTC.

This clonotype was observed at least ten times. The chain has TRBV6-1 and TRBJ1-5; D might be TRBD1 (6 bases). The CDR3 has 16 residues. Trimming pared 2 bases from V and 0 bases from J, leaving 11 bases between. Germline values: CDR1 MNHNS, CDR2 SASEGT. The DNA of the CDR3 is TGTGCCAGCAGTGAATCTTGGACAGATAGCAATCAGCCCCAGCATTTT. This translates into CASSESWTDSNQPQHF.

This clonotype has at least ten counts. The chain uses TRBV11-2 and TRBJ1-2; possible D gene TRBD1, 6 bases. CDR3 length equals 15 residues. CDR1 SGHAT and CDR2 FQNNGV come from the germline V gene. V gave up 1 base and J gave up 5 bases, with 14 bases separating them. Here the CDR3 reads CASSLGQDRRYGYTF. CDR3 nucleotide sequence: TGTGCCAGCAGCTTAGGGCAAGACAGGCGATATGGCTACACCTTC.

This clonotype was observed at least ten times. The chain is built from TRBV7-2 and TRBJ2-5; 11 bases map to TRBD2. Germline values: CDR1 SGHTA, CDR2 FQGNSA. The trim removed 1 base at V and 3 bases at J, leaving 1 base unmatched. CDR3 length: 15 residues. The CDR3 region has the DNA TGTGCCAGCAGCTTAGTGACTAGCGGGAAAGAGACCCAGTACTTC. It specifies CASSLVTSGKETQYF.

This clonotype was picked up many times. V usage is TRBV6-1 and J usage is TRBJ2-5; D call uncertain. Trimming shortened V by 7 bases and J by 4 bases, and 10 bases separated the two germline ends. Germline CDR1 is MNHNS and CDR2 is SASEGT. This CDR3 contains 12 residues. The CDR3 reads CASKHLGETQYF. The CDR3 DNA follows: TGTGCCAGCAAACACCTAGGAGAGACCCAGTACTTC.

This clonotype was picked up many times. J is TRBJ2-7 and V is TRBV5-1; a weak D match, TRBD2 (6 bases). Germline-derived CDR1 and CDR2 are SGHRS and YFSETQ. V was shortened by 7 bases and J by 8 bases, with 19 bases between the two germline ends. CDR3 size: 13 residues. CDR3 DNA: TGCGCCAGCTCGGGGGAAGGGTCTACGCAGCAGTACTTC. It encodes CASSGEGSTQQYF.

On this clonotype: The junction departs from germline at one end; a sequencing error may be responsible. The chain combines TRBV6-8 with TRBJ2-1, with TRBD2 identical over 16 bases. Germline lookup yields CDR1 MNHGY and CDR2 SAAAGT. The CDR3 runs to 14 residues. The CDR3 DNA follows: TGCGGGACTAGCGGGAGGGTTGCCTACAATGAGCAGTTCTTC. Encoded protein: CGTSGRVAYNEQFF.

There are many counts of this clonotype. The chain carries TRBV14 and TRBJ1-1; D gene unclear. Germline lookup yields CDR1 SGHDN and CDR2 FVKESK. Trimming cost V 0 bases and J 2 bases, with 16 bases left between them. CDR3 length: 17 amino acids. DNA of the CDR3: TGTGCCAGCAGCCAAGATCATGGGATCAAGATAAACACTGAAGCTTTCTTT. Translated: CASSQDHGIKINTEAFF.

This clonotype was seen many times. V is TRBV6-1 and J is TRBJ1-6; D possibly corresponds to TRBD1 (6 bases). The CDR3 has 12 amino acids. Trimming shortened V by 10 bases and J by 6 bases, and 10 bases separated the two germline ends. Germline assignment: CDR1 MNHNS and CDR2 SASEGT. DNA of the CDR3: TGTGCCATCCGGACAGCTAATTCACCCCTCCACTTT. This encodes CAIRTANSPLHF.

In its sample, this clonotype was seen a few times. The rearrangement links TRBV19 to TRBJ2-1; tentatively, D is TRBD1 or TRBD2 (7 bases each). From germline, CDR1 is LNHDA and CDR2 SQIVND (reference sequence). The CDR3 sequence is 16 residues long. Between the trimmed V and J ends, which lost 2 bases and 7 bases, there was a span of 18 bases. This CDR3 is CASSILGGTAENEQFF. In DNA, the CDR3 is TGTGCCAGTAGTATACTGGGGGGGACAGCAGAGAATGAGCAGTTCTTC.

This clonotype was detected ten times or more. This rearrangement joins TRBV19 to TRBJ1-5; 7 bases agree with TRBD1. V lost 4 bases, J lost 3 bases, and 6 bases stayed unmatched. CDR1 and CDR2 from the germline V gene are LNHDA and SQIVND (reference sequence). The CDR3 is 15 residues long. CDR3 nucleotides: TGTGCCAGTAGTAAGACAGGGACCTTCAATCAGCCCCAGCATTTT. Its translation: CASSKTGTFNQPQHF.

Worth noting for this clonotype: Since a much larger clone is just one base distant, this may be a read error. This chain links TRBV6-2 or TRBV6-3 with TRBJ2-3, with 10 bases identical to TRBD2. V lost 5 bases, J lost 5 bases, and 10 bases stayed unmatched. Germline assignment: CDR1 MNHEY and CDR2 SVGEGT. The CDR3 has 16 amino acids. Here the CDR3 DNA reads TGTGCCAGCAGTGGGAGGACTAGCGGAGCCAAAGATACGCAGTATTTT. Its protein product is CASSGRTSGAKDTQYF.

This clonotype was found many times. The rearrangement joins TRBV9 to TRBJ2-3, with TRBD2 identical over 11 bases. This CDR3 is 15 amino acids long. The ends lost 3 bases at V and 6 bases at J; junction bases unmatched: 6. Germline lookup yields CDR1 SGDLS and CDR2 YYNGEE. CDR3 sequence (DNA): TGTGCCAGCAGCGCGACTAGCGGGGCATGGGATACGCAGTATTTT. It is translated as CASSATSGAWDTQYF.